This T cell receptor (beta chain) was retrieved from a study of OX40 agonist ivuxolimab in advanced cancers. The CDR3 contains 15 residues. In germline, CDR1 is LNHDA, CDR2 SQIVND (reference sequence). V lost 3 bases, J lost 5 bases, and 4 bases stayed unmatched. Samples of blood were obtained at baseline, on cycle 4 day 1, and on cycle 7 day 1. The protocol was immunoSEQ multiplex PCR, while the TCRdb copy is restricted to in-frame clones and leaves out a portion. The table lists 57,000 or so clones, around 87% of them singletons. This material consisted of CD4+ or CD8+ T cells sorted from blood, taken in a trial of the OX40 agonist ivuxolimab. J is TRBJ1-6 and V is TRBV19; 7 nucleotides match TRBD1. This TCR derives from an adult with an advanced solid tumor such as melanoma, head and neck, liver or kidney cancer. CDR3 nucleotides: TGTGCCAGTAGTATCAGGGGGTCCCATAATTCACCCCTCCACTTT. Translation: CASSIRGSHNSPLHF.